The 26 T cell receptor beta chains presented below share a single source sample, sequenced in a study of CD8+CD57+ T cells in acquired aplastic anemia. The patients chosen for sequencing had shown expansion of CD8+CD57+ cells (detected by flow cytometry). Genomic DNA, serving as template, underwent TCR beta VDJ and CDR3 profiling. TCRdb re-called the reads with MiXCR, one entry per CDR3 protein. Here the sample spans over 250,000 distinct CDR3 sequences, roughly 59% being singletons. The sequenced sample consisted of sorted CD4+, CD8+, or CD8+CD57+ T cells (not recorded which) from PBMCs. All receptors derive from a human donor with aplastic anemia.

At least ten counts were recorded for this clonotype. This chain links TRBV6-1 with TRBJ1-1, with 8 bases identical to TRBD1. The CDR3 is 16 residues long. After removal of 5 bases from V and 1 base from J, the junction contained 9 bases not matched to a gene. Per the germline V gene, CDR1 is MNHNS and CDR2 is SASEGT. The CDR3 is CASSQDRVRGNTEAFF. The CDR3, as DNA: TGTGCCAGCAGTCAGGACAGGGTCCGGGGGAACACTGAAGCTTTCTTT.

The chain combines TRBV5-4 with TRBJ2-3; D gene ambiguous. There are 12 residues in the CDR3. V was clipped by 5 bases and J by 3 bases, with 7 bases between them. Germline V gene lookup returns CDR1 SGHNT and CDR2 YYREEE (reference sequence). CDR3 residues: CASSKKTDTQYF. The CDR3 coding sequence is TGTGCCAGCAGTAAAAAAACAGATACGCAGTATTTT.

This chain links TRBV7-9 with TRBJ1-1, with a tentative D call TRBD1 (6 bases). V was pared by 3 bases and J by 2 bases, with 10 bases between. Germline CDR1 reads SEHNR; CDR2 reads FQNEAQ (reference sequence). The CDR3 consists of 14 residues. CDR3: CASSFRTANTEAFF. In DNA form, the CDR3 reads TGTGCCAGCAGCTTCAGGACAGCCAACACTGAAGCTTTCTTT. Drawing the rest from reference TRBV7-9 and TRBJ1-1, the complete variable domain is DTGVSQNPRHKITKRGQNVTFRCDPISEHNRLYWYRQTLGQGPEFLTYFQNEAQLEKSRLLSDRFSAERPKGSFSTLEIQRTEQGDSAMYLCASSFRTANTEAFFGQGTRLTVV.

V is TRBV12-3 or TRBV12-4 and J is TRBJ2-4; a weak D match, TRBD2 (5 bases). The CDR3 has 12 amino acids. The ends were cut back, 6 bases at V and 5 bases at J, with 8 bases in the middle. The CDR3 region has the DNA TGTGCCAGCAGGGCGGGTGAAAACATTCAGTACTTC. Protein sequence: CASRAGENIQYF.

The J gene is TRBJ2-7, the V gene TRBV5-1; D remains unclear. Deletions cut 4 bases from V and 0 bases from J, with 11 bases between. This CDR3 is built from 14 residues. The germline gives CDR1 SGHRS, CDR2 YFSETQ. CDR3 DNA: TGCGCCAGCAGCCAAGACGGTTACTCCTACGAGCAGTACTTC. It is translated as CASSQDGYSYEQYF.

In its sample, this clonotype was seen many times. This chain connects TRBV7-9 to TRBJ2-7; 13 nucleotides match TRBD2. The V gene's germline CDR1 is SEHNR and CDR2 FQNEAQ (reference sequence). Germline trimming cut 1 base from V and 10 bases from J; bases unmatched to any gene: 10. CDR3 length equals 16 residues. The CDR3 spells CASSLGGGLAGRIQYF. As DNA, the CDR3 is TGTGCCAGCAGCTTAGGGGGGGGACTAGCGGGGCGGATTCAGTACTTC.

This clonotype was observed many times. CDR3 loop: CASSNRDKDSGNTIYF. The CDR3 region has the DNA TGTGCCAGCAGCAACCGGGACAAAGACTCTGGAAACACCATATATTTT. V gene TRBV7-9 combines with J gene TRBJ1-3, with D tentatively TRBD1 (6 bases). This CDR3 contains 16 residues. The ends were cut back, 5 bases at V and 0 bases at J, with 14 bases in the middle. The germline V gene has CDR1 SEHNR and CDR2 FQNEAQ (reference sequence).

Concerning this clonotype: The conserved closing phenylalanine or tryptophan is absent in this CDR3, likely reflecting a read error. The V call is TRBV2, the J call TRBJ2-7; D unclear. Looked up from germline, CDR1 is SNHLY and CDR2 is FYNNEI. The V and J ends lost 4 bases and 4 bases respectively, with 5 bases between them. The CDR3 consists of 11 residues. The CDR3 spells CASSVKYEQYL. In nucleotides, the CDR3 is TGTGCCAGCAGTGTTAAGTACGAGCAGTACCTC.

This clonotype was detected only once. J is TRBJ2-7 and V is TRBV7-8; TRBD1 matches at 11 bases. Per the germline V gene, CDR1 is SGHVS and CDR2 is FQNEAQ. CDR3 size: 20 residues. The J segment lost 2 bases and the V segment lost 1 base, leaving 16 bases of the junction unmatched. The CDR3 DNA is TGTGCCAGCAGCTTAGAAAGGAGGACAGGGGGCGCCGGTAGTACCTACGAGCAGTACTTC. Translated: CASSLERRTGGAGSTYEQYF.

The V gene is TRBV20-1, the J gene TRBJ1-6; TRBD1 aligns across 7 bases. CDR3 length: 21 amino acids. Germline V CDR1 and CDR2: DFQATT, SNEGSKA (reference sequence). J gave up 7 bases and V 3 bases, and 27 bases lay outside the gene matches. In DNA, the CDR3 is TGCAGTGCTAGGCTTTGGGACAGCCAAGACTTCACGCTCCTAGAGAATTCACCCCTCCACTTT. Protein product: CSARLWDSQDFTLLENSPLHF.

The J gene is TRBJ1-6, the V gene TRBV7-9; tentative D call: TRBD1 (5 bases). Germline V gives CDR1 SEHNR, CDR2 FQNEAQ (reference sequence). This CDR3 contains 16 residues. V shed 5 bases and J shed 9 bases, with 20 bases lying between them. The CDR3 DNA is TGTGCCAGCAGCCCCGGGGGGATGGGTGTGCGTTCACCCCTCCACTTT. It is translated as CASSPGGMGVRSPLHF.

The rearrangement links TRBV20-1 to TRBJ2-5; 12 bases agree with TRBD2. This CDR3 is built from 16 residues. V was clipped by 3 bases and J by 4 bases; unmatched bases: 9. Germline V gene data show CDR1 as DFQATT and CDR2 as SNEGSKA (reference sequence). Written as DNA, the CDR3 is TGCAGTGCTAGTTTGGCTAGCGGGAGGGAGGGAGAGACCCAGTACTTC. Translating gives CSASLASGREGETQYF.

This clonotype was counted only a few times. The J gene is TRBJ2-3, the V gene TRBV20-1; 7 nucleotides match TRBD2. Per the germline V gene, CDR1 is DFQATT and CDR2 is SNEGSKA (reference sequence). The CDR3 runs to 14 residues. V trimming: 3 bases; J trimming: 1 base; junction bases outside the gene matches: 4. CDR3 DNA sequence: TGCAGTGCTAGGAGCAGCGGGGGCACAGATACGCAGTATTTT. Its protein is CSARSSGGTDTQYF.

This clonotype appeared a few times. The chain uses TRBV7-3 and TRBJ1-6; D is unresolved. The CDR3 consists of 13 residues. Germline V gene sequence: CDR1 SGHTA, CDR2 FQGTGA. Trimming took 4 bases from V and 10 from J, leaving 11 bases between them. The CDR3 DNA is TGTGCCAGCAGCTCGAGTTGGAAATCACCCCTCCACTTT. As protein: CASSSSWKSPLHF.

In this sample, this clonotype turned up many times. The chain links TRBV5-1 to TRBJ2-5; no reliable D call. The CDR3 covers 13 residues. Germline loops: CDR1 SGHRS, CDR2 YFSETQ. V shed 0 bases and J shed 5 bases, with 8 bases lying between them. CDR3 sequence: CASSLASWETQYF. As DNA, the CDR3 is TGCGCCAGCAGCTTGGCTTCATGGGAGACCCAGTACTTC.

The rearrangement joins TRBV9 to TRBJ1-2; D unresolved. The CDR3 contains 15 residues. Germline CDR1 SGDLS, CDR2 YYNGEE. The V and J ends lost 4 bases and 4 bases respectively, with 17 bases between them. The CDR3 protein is CASSPQSWQAYGYTF. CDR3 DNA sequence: TGTGCCAGCAGCCCCCAAAGTTGGCAGGCCTATGGCTACACCTTC.

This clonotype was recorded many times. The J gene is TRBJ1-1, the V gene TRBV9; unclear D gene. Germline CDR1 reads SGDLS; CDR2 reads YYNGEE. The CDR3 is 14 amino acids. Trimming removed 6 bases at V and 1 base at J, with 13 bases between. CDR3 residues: CASTPSQANTEAFF. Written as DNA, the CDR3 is TGTGCCAGCACACCCTCTCAGGCGAACACTGAAGCTTTCTTT.

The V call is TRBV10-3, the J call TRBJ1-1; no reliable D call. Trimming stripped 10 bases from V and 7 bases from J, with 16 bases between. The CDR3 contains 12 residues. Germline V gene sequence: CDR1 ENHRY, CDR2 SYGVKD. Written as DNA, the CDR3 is TGTGCCAGCAAACTAGGGTCAGGTGAAGCTTTCTTT. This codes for CASKLGSGEAFF.

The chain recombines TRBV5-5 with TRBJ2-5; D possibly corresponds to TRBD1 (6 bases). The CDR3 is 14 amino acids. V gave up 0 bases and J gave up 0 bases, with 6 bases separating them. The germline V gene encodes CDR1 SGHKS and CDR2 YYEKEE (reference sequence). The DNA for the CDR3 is TGTGCCAGCAGCTTGGACAGGGACCAAGAGACCCAGTACTTC. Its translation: CASSLDRDQETQYF.

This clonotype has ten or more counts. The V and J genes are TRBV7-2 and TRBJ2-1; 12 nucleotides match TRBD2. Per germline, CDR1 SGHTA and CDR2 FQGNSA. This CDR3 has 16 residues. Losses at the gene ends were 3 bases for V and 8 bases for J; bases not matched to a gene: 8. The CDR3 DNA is TGTGCCAGCAGCTTCTACCTAGCGGGGGGGGGGGATGAGCAGTTCTTC. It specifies CASSFYLAGGGDEQFF.

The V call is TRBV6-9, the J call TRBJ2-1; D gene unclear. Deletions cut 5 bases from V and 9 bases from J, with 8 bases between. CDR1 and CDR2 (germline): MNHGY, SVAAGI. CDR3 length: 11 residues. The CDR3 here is CASSPSGEQFF. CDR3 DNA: TGTGCCAGCAGTCCATCGGGTGAGCAGTTCTTC.

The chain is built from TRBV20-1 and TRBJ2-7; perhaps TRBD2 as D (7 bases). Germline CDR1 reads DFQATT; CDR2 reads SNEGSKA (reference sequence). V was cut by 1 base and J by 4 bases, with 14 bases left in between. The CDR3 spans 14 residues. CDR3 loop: CSARGGGDTYEQYF. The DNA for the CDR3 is TGCAGTGCTAGAGGAGGGGGGGACACGTACGAGCAGTACTTC.

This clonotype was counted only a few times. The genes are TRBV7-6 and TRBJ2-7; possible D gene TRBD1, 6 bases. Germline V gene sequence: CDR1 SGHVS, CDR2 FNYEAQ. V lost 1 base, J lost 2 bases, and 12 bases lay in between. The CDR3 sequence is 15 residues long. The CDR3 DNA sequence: TGTGCCAGCAGCTTAGAGGCCAGGGGCGCCTACGAGCAGTACTTC. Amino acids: CASSLEARGAYEQYF. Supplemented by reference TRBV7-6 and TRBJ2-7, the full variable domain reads GAGVSQSPRYKVTKRGQDVALRCDPISGHVSLYWYRQALGQGPEFLTYFNYEAQQDKSGLPNDRFSAERPEGSISTLTIQRTEQRDSAMYRCASSLEARGAYEQYFGPGTRLTVT.

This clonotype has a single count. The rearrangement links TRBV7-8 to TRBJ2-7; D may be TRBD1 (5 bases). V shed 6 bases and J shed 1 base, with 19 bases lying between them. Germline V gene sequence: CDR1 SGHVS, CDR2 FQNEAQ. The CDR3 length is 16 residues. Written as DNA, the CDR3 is TGTGCCAGCAGTTACCAACCTGGGGCCGTTTCCTACGAGCAGTACTTC. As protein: CASSYQPGAVSYEQYF.

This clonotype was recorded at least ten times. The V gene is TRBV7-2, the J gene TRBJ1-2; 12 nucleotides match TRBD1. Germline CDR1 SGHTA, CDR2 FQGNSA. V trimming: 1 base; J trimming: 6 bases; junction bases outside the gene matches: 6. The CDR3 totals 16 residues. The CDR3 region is CASSLGGTGGMNGYTF. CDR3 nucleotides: TGTGCCAGCAGCTTAGGGGGGACAGGGGGCATGAATGGCTACACCTTC.

In DNA, the CDR3 is TGTGCCAGTAGTATGGTCCCCTCGCCCCTGACCGGGGAGCTGTTTTTT. Translating it yields CASSMVPSPLTGELFF. The chain links TRBV19 to TRBJ2-2, with unresolved D. The V gene's germline CDR1 is LNHDA and CDR2 SQIVND (reference sequence). This CDR3 spans 16 amino acids. V lost 3 bases and J 5 bases, leaving 16 bases between the germline ends.